This T cell receptor beta chain was sequenced in a study of T cell responses to AZD1222 COVID-19 vaccine. The CDR3 has 13 amino acids. V lost 6 bases and J lost 3, with 11 bases in between. CDR1 and CDR2 (germline): MNHEY, SVGAGI. This table comes from immunoSEQ multiplex PCR, and its TCRdb copy is limited to in-frame clones, with some not included. The sample has roughly 49,000 clones, approximately 90% seen once; the top ten hold 2% to 3%. This clone was seen only a few times. The source material was peripheral blood, sampled 28 days after the second AZD1222 dose. V usage is TRBV6-5 and J usage is TRBJ1-2; tentative D call: TRBD1 (6 bases). This sequence was found in an adult who received the AZD1222 COVID-19 vaccine. Here the CDR3 DNA reads TGTGCCAGCAGGCGGACAGATCACTATGGCTACACCTTC. Translating it yields CASRRTDHYGYTF.